The clone carrying this T cell receptor (beta chain) was counted many times. The antigen is unknown. Arm-PCR of CDR3 regions with iRepertoire HTBI primers generated TCR beta libraries. In TCRdb, the multiplex PCR reads were re-called with MiXCR into one record per CDR3 protein. The table shows 350,000 to 450,000 distinct CDR3 sequences, with around 20% occurring only once. Time point described: persistent/refractory GD, antithyroid drugs over 5 years with positive TRAb. The TCR library was prepared using RNA isolated from PBMCs. An endocrinology department in Xi'an, China, supplied the patients. The sample belongs to a study of regulatory T cells in long-lasting Graves disease. General study points: Persistent patients had a count of shared public clonotypes (about 2,500) that exceeded that of new patients (about 970). Reduced TCR diversity was observed in persistent Graves' patients versus newly diagnosed patients. Favored gene segments in persistent disease were TRBV28, TRBJ1-2 and TRBJ2-5.

Deletions cut 6 bases from V and 10 bases from J, with 12 bases between. The CDR3 loop spans 12 amino acids. Sequencing was performed on peripheral blood mononuclear cells (PBMCs), taken when the disease was refractory, from a patient treated with antithyroid drugs. This chain joins TRBV12-3 or TRBV12-4 and TRBJ2-2; D not certain. The TCR originated in a female donor with Graves disease. This CDR3 reads CASRESFEELFF. The CDR3, as DNA: TGTGCCAGCAGGGAGAGCTTTGAGGAGCTGTTTTTT.